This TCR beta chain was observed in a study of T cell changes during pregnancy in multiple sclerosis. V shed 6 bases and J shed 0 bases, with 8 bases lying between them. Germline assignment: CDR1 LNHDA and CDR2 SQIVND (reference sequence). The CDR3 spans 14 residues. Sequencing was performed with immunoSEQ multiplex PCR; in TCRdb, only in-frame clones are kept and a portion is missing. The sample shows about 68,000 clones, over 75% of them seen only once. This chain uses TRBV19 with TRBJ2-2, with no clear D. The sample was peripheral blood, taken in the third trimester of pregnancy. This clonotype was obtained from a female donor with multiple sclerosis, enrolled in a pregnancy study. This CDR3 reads CASRENANTGELFF. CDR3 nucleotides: TGTGCCAGTAGAGAGAACGCGAACACCGGGGAGCTGTTTTTT.